A selection of T cell receptor beta chains follows, all from one sample in a study of CDR3 diversity in severe acne. TCRdb itself ran the PCR reads through MiXCR, one entry per CDR3 protein. The table records about 90,000 distinct CDR3 sequences, around 50% of them present only once. The material sequenced was blood. These receptors came from a male donor with severe acne vulgaris. CDR3s include the opening cysteine and the closing phenylalanine or tryptophan. Clone size is given for some rows only: seen once, a few or many times, or a class if the clone is expanded.

abundance	j_gene	v_gene	CDR3aa
many	TRBJ2-1	TRBV7-3	CASSSGTSGRNEQFF
NA	TRBJ1-1	TRBV3-1	CASSHQGLGAFF
many	TRBJ2-3	TRBV15	CATSRDRGTGEADTQYF
many	TRBJ2-2	TRBV10-2	CASSEWPGGNTGELFF
few	TRBJ2-5	TRBV25-1	CASRARDRLLETQYF
NA	TRBJ1-1	TRBV28	CASSRPGQMNTEAFF
NA	TRBJ2-1	TRBV10-1	CASSGSTIAGEQNEQFF
medium-sized	TRBJ2-7	TRBV19	CASSMGYEQYF
NA	TRBJ1-2	TRBV7-2	CASSIGGVYGYTF
NA	TRBJ2-1	TRBV20-1	CSASSGNEQFF
NA	TRBJ2-2	TRBV10-3	CASMIGTGELFF
many	TRBJ2-3	TRBV20-1	CSAYTSARTDTQYF
NA	TRBJ1-5	TRBV10-2	CASSGQGDAGLNQPQHF
NA	TRBJ1-5	TRBV29-1	CSVGTGDSGNQPQHF
NA	TRBJ2-1	TRBV5-1	CASSPGEGEAYGYTFGSGTNEQFF
NA	TRBJ1-2	TRBV25-1	CASSDRTVGGGYTF
few	TRBJ1-3	TRBV5-5	CASSPGTGLNGNTIYF
many	TRBJ1-5	TRBV24-1	CATRDGGGTDNQPQHF
NA	TRBJ2-7	TRBV4-1	CASSPLEGTGELYF
few	TRBJ2-1	TRBV12-3/TRBV12-4	CASRTSGTGNEQFF
NA	TRBJ2-2	TRBV29-1	CSVEDTDRGATGELFF
NA	TRBJ2-7	TRBV25-1	CASRELSSYEQYF
NA	TRBJ1-1	TRBV19	CASSIGDRMNTEAFF
many	TRBJ2-2	TRBV29-1	CSVEDGGAMGELFF
NA	TRBJ1-5	TRBV24-1	CATSEGTGTPDRQPQHF
few	TRBJ2-2	TRBV4-3	CASSQPSGSRGELFF
many	TRBJ2-1	TRBV11-2	CASRPGTSGYNEQFF
many	TRBJ2-7	TRBV4-1	CASSQGTSFPYEQYF
NA	TRBJ1-1	TRBV12-3/TRBV12-4	CASSLVGTEAFF
few	TRBJ2-5	TRBV5-1	CASSSATQGAGETQYF
many	TRBJ2-1	TRBV20-1	CSARDEGQGPLNEQFF
many	TRBJ2-4	TRBV5-1	CASSPGTGGNIQYF